The clone carrying this TCR beta chain was recorded at least ten times. Its specificity is unknown. Germline values: CDR1 SEHNR, CDR2 FQNEAQ (reference sequence). With 1 base removed from V and 9 bases from J, the gap between germline ends came to 13 bases. The CDR3 has 14 amino acids. The data were obtained in a study of neurological immune-mediated disorders. Study-level results: Neither clinical nor MRI features were associated with the multiple sclerosis repertoire cluster.

The cDNA was generated through 5'RACE incorporating 10-nucleotide random UMIs. TCRdb independently ran MiXCR on the 5' RACE reads; one entry per CDR3 protein. The sample has 65,000 to 90,000 distinct CDR3 sequences, 2.5% to 4% seen once. The genes are TRBV7-9 and TRBJ2-1; no clear D. The specimen was PBMCs. The TCR sequence derives from a woman aged 50 to 60 with multiple sclerosis. In nucleotides, the CDR3 is TGTGCCAGCAGCTTAGACTCCCCTAGTCTTGAGCAGTTCTTC. Protein: CASSLDSPSLEQFF.